The TCR beta chain under discussion was sequenced for a study of shared clonotypes between healthy human individuals. About the research overall: Aged 18 to 49, the donors were two women and three men. Study-level findings and limits: Four donors showed sharing of approximately 5% of naive CD4 clonotypes. On the whole, naive subsets had larger estimated richness than memory subsets had.

Produced via immunoSEQ multiplex PCR; TCRdb's table is partial and in-frame only. The sample carries around 100,000 clones, about 67% recorded once. CD45RO+ cells plus CCR7-negative CD45RA+ TemRA cells formed CD8 memory. The CDR3 loop spans 15 amino acids. J lost 6 bases, V lost 5 bases, and 11 bases had no gene match. Germline V gene lookup returns CDR1 SQVTM and CDR2 ANQGSEA. Notes on this clone: Its specificity is not known.

This TCR came from a woman in her 30s in good health. J is TRBJ2-2 and V is TRBV29-1, with TRBD1 matching 8 bases. Sequencing was performed on memory CD8+ T cells sorted from blood. The sample's subset: CD45RO+ cells pooled with CCR7-negative TemRA cells. The chain's CDR3 is CSVIPQGAAAGELFF. CDR3 sequence (DNA): TGCAGCGTTATCCCCCAGGGGGCGGCCGCCGGGGAGCTGTTTTTT.